The TCR beta chain described here comes from a study of blood T cell repertoires in COVID-19. Across the whole study: Samples representing acute and convalescent COVID-19 were sourced from the United States, Italy and Spain.

Clones were read by immunoSEQ multiplex PCR, and TCRdb kept only the in-frame ones, dropping some. The table has a few hundred thousand clones, 88% seen once; the top ten hold 0.65% to 0.95%. V lost 7 bases, J lost 6 bases, and 10 bases lay in between. CDR3 length equals 11 residues. Germline V gives CDR1 SGHRS, CDR2 YFSETQ. Sequenced: peripheral blood. The TCR sequence derives from a woman younger than 45 with acute or convalescent COVID-19. V usage is TRBV5-1 and J usage is TRBJ1-1; D call uncertain. This CDR3 reads CASGGKAEAFF. CDR3 in DNA: TGCGCCAGCGGAGGAAAGGCTGAAGCTTTCTTT.